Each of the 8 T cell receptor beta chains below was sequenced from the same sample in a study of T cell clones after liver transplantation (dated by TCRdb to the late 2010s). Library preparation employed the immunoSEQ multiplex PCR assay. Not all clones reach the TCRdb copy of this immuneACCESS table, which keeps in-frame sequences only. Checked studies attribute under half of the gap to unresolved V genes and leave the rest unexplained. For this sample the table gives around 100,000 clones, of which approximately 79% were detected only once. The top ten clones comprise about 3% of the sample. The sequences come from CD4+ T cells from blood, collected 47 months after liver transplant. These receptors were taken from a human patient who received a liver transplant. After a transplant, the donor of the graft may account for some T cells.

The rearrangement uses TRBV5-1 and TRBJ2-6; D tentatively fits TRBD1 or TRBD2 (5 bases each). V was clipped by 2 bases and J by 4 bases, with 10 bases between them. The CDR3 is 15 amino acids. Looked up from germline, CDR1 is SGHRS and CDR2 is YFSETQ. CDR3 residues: CASSLGETGANVLTF. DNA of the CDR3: TGCGCCAGCAGCTTAGGGGAGACGGGGGCCAACGTCCTGACTTTC.

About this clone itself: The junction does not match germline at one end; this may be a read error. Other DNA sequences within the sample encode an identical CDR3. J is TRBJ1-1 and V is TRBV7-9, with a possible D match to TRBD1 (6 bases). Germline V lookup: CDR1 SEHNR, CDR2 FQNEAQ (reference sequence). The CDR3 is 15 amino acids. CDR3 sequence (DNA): TGTGCCAGTAGCTTGACAGGCGCTATGAACACTGAAGCTTTCTTT. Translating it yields CASSLTGAMNTEAFF.

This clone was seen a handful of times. The CDR3 sequence: CASSFEGYQPQHF. CDR3 nucleotides: TGTGCCAGCAGTTTCGAGGGGTATCAGCCCCAGCATTTT. V and J are TRBV28 and TRBJ1-5, with D maybe TRBD1 (5 bases). The CDR3 contains 13 residues. V was cut by 3 bases and J by 5 bases, with 8 bases left in between. Germline CDR1 is MDHEN and CDR2 is SYDVKM.

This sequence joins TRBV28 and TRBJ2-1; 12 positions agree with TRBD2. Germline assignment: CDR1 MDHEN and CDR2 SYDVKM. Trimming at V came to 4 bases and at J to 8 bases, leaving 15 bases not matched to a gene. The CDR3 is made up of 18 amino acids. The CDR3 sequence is CASSSTLPTSGSIDEQFF. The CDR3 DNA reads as TGTGCCAGCAGTTCAACGCTCCCGACTAGCGGGAGCATCGATGAGCAGTTCTTC.

CDR3 nucleotides: TGTGCCAGCAGCTTGGGACGGAACATGAACACTGAAGCTTTCTTT. Its protein is CASSLGRNMNTEAFF. The chain joins TRBV5-6 to TRBJ1-1; no reliable D call. The CDR3 is 15 amino acids. Trimming cost V 0 bases and J 0 bases, with 9 bases left between them. CDR1 is SGHDT and CDR2 is YYEEEE in the germline V gene. The full variable domain, in which reference TRBV5-6 and TRBJ1-1 provide the parts outside the CDR3, is DAGVTQSPTHLIKTRGQQVTLRCSPKSGHDTVSWYQQALGQGPQFIFQYYEEEERQRGNFPDRFSGHQFPNYSSELNVNALLLGDSALYLCASSLGRNMNTEAFFGQGTRLTVV.

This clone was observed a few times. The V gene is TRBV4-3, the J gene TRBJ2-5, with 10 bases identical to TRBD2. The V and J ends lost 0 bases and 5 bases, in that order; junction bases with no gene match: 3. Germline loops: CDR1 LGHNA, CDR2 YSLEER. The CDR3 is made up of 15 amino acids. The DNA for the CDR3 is TGCGCCAGCAGCCAAGAGGCTAGCGGGAGTGAGACCCAGTACTTC. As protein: CASSQEASGSETQYF.

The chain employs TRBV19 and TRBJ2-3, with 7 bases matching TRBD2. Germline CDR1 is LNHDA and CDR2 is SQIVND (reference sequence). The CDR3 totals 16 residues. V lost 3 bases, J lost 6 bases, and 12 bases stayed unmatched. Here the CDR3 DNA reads TGTGCCAGTAGTATCGGTGGGAGGGTCCGGTTGGATACGCAGTATTTT. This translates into CASSIGGRVRLDTQYF.

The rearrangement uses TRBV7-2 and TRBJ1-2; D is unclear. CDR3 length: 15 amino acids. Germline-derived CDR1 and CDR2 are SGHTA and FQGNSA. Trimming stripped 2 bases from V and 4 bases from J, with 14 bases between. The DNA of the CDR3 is TGTGCCAGCAGCTTACAATTCTCTCAGCCCTATGGCTACACCTTC. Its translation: CASSLQFSQPYGYTF.